This paragraph covers one T cell receptor (beta chain) sequence. CDR1 and CDR2 (germline): LNHDA, SQIVND (reference sequence). The CDR3 has 14 amino acids. The junction had 2 bases not matched to a gene; V was cut back by 0 bases and J by 5 bases. The data were obtained in a study of blood T cell repertoires in COVID-19. In the original workflow: Reference gene primer amplification yielded estimated nucleated cell counts. Repertoires were generated with immunoSEQ multiplex PCR, while TCRdb's copy carries only in-frame clones and drops some. V, J and clone size are those of that table, while D and trimming were read from the DNA. Found here are fewer than 400,000 clones, over 75% of them singletons; the top ten hold around 2.2%. Participants came from fewer than 25 US areas, aged about 18 to 89 years. Participants' reported clinical history set cohort assignment.

The chain is built from TRBV19 and TRBJ2-3; TRBD1 matches at 7 bases. The sequence derives from a young man who had recovered from COVID-19. The sequenced sample consisted of PBMCs or T cells enriched from blood (not recorded which). This CDR3 is CASSIDRGRDTQYF. In DNA form, the CDR3 reads TGTGCCAGTAGTATAGACAGGGGGAGAGATACGCAGTATTTT.